This TCR beta chain was retrieved from a study of T cell repertoires in cytomegalovirus infection. Looking at the study overall: Carrying CMV and the relevant HLA type showed in public TCR beta signatures.

Overall study results and limits: The cumulative frequency of public TCR beta families distinguished individuals who carried CMV together with the relevant HLA. HLA-C-restricted TCR beta clonotypes specific for CMV led the ex vivo response.

This CDR3 has 15 amino acids. From germline, CDR1 is MNHEY and CDR2 SMNVEV (reference sequence). Deletions cut 10 bases from V and 1 base from J, with 16 bases between. Each CDR3 protein is one row after TCRdb ran MiXCR on the reads. The repertoire has 500,000 or so distinct CDR3 sequences, approximately 15% of them found once; the top ten carry 24%. This clonotype was seen a handful of times. The antigen remains undetermined. This receptor was taken from a human donor in good health (CMV status not recorded). Some clones in this sample may be carry-over from other donors' samples. Specimen: CD8+ T cells from PBMCs. The rearrangement joins TRBV27 to TRBJ2-2; D gene ambiguous. CDR3 coding DNA: TGTGCCACCCAATCCTTTCCCAGGAACACCGGGGAGCTGTTTTTT. This translates into CATQSFPRNTGELFF.